This is a list of T cell receptor beta chains from one sample in a study of blood T cell repertoires in COVID-19. Clones were read by immunoSEQ multiplex PCR, and TCRdb kept only the in-frame ones, dropping some. The sample comprises fewer than 250,000 clones, about 91% of which are singletons, and about 5% rests with the top ten. The sequencing sample was made of peripheral blood. Source of these receptors: a middle-aged woman with acute or convalescent COVID-19. CDR3s include the opening cysteine and the closing phenylalanine or tryptophan. A D gene is named only where the DNA matches it firmly. Where a row states a size, it is once, few, many or the class of an expanded clone; other rows omit it.

. . TRBJ1-2 TRBV3-1/TRBV3-2 TGTGCCAGCAGCCAAAACTACAGGGAAGGCGGCTACACCTTC CASSQNYREGGYTF
. . TRBJ1-1 TRBV7-3 TGTGCCAGCAGCTTCGGACAGTTGACTGAAGCTTTCTTT CASSFGQLTEAFF
. . TRBJ1-4 TRBV11-2 TGTGCCAGCAGTCCACAGGGCCCGCCGGCAACTAATGAAAAACTGTTTTTT CASSPQGPPATNEKLFF
. . TRBJ1-3 TRBV5-1 TGCGCCAGCAGCCGAGAGGGAACGCGCTCTGGAAACACCATATATTTT CASSREGTRSGNTIYF
. TRBD2 TRBJ2-1 TRBV18 TGTGCCAGCTCACTGACTAGCGGTTACAATGAGCAGTTCTTC CASSLTSGYNEQFF
few TRBD1 TRBJ2-3 TRBV6-4 TGTGCCAGCAATCCGACAGGGGGCTCTAGCACAGATACGCAGTATTTT CASNPTGGSSTDTQYF
once TRBD2 TRBJ2-1 TRBV5-4 TGTGCCAGCGGGGAAGCGGGGGGGCCAGACAATGAGCAGTTCTTC CASGEAGGPDNEQFF
. . TRBJ1-1 TRBV2 TGTGCCAGCACCCCGGTCGCTGAAGCTTTCTTT CASTPVAEAFF
. . TRBJ2-1 TRBV10-3 TGTGCCATCAGCGAGCCCGGGACTGGGACCGACAATGAGCAGTTCTTC CAISEPGTGTDNEQFF
. . TRBJ1-2 TRBV5-1 TGCGCCAGCAGCTCCGACGAGAGGTATGGCTACACCTTC CASSSDERYGYTF
. . TRBJ1-2 TRBV5-6 TGTGCCAGCAGCTTTTACGACAGGAACGACCTCTATGGCTACACCTTC CASSFYDRNDLYGYTF
. TRBD1 TRBJ2-1 TRBV5-1 TGCGCCAGCAGCATTACAGGGGGCGCCAATAATGAGCAGTTCTTC CASSITGGANNEQFF
once TRBD2 TRBJ2-3 TRBV10-1 TGCGCCAGCAGTGACTCTAGCGGGGGTAGCACAGATACGCAGTATTTT CASSDSSGGSTDTQYF
many TRBD1 TRBJ1-6 TRBV9 TGTGCCAGCGGGACAGGGGGCGGAGGATCACCCCTCCACTTT CASGTGGGGSPLHF
. TRBD1 TRBJ1-1 TRBV5-1 TGCGCCAGCAGCTGGGGGACAGGGAACACTGAAGCTTTCTTT CASSWGTGNTEAFF
. . TRBJ1-5 TRBV6-2/TRBV6-3 TGTGCCAGCAGTTACGTCGTGAGGCTGGATCAGCCCCAGCATTTT CASSYVVRLDQPQHF
. TRBD2 TRBJ2-1 TRBV6-5 TGTGCCAGCAGTTATTGGCCCGGGACTAGCTACAATGAGCAGTTCTTC CASSYWPGTSYNEQFF
. . TRBJ1-1 TRBV15 TGTGCCACCAGCAGTGGGGGCTGGTACACTGAAGCTTTCTTT CATSSGGWYTEAFF
. . TRBJ1-2 TRBV12-3/TRBV12-4 TGTGCCAGCAGTTCTAGGGGGAGCTATGGCTACACCTTC CASSSRGSYGYTF
. . TRBJ1-1 TRBV11-2 TGTGCCAGCAACCAACAGGGAGGGAGCACTGAAGCTTTCTTT CASNQQGGSTEAFF
. . TRBJ1-5 TRBV19 TGTGCCAGTAGCGGTAGCAATCAGCCCCAGCATTTT CASSGSNQPQHF
. TRBD1 TRBJ1-2 TRBV20-1 TGCAGTGCTAGTGTTACAGGGGATGTTGGCTACACCTTC CSASVTGDVGYTF
. TRBD1 TRBJ1-1 TRBV18 TGTGCCAGCTCACTAGAATTAGGACAGGAGGAAGCTTTCTTT CASSLELGQEEAFF
. TRBD1 TRBJ1-2 TRBV25-1 TGTGCCAGCAGTGCACCGGGACAGGGATTTAATGGCTACACCTTC CASSAPGQGFNGYTF
many . TRBJ1-4 TRBV7-8 TGTGCCAGCAGCTTACGGCGGGATGAAAAACTGTTTTTT CASSLRRDEKLFF
. . TRBJ1-5 TRBV18 TGTGCCAGCTCACACGGACAGCGGGGTCAGCCCCAGCATTTT CASSHGQRGQPQHF